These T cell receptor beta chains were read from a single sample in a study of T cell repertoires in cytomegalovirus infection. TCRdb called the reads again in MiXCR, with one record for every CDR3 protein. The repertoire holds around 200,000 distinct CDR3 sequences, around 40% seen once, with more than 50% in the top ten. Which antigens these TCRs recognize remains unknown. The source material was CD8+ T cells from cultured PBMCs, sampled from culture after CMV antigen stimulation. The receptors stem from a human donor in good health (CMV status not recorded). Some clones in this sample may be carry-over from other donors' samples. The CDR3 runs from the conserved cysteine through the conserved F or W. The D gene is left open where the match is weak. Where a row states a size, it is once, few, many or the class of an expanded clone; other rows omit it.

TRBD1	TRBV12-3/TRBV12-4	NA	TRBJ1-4	TGTGCCAGCAGTTTTGAGGGGGCAAATGAAAAACTGTTTTTT	CASSFEGANEKLFF
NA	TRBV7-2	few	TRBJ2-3	TGTGCCAGCAGCTTAAGGTTTCTGGCTAGCACAGATACGCAGTATTTT	CASSLRFLASTDTQYF
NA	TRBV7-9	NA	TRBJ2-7	TGTGCCAGCAGCCCCGACACAGGGATATACGAGCAGTACTTC	CASSPDTGIYEQYF
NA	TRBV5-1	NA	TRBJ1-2	TGCGCCAGCAGCTTCCGGGACCCTGCTGGCTATGGCTACACCTTC	CASSFRDPAGYGYTF
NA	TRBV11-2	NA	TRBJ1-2	TGTGCCAGCAGCTTAGAACTAGGCGAACTCTATGGCTACACCTTC	CASSLELGELYGYTF
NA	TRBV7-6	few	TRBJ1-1	TGTGCCAGCAGCCCCCAGACAGAAGAAGCTTTCTTT	CASSPQTEEAFF
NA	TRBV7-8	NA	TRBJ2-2	TGTGCCAGCAGCCCGAGGAGGGGATCCGGGGAGCTGTTTTTT	CASSPRRGSGELFF
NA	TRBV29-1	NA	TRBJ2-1	TGCAGCGTTGAAATGGCAGTTTACAATGAGCAGTTCTTC	CSVEMAVYNEQFF
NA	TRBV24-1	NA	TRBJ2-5	TGTGCCACCAGTGATTACGGCGGGATGAAGGAGACCCAGTACTTC	CATSDYGGMKETQYF
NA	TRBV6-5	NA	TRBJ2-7	TGTGCCAGCGGACCTACAAGAACAACCTACGAGCAGTACTTC	CASGPTRTTYEQYF
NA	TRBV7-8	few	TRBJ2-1	TGTGCCAGCAGCCTCGGTGCGGGACCGGGAAGCTACAATGAGCAGTTCTTC	CASSLGAGPGSYNEQFF
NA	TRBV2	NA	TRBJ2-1	TGTGCCAGCACCACCGGGACTCTATACAATGAGCAGTTCTTC	CASTTGTLYNEQFF
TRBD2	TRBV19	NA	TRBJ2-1	TGTGCCAGTAATGGGCGGGAGGGGTACAATGAGCAGTTCTTC	CASNGREGYNEQFF
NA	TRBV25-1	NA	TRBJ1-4	TGTGCCAGCAGTCTTCACGAGGGACTGTTTTTT	CASSLHEGLFF
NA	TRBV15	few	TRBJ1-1	TGTGCCACCAGCAGAGGAATGGGTATGAACACTGAAGCTTTCTTT	CATSRGMGMNTEAFF
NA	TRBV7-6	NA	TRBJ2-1	TGTGCCAGCAGCTTATCAGGAGCTCGTGAGCAGTTCTTC	CASSLSGAREQFF
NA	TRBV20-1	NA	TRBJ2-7	TGCAGTGCTAGAGAACTGGACTCCTATTCCTACGAGCAGTACTTC	CSARELDSYSYEQYF
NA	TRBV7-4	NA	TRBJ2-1	TGTGCCAGCAGCCGAGCAGCGGGCAGCTCCTACAATGAGCAGTTCTTC	CASSRAAGSSYNEQFF
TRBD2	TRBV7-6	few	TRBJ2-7	TGTGCCAGCAGCTTAGGAGGGACTAGCGGGGGCCCACAGTACTTC	CASSLGGTSGGPQYF
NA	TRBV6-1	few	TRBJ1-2	TGTGCCAGCAGTTCACGGAGGGAATCCTATGGCTACACCTTC	CASSSRRESYGYTF
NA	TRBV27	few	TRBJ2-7	TGTGCCACTCGGGGCAGCCAAGACTACGAGCAGTACTTC	CATRGSQDYEQYF
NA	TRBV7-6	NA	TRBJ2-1	TGTGCCAGCAGCCCCGACCGATCCTACAATGAGCAGTTCTTC	CASSPDRSYNEQFF
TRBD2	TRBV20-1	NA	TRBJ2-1	TGCAGTGCAGTAGCGGGAGGGCCGGGTAATGAGCAGTTCTTC	CSAVAGGPGNEQFF
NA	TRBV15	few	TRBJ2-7	TGTGCCACCAGCAGAGATCGGGGCAGAACCTACGAGCAGTACTTC	CATSRDRGRTYEQYF